The clone carrying this T cell receptor beta chain came up many times. TCRdb independently ran MiXCR on the 5' RACE reads; one entry per CDR3 protein. The sample lists about 260,000 distinct CDR3 sequences; about 7% were seen once. The data were taken from a study of identical twins. The sample also formed part of further work on yellow fever vaccine responses in identical twins.

The sequence came from a woman aged 18-30 years in good health. Sample: memory (CD45RO+) T cells sorted from blood.

The CDR3, as DNA: TGTGCCAGCAGTACCGGACTAGCGAATGAGCAGTTCTTC. Translated: CASSTGLANEQFF. The V and J genes are TRBV12-3 or TRBV12-4 and TRBJ2-1; TRBD2 matches at 9 bases. This CDR3 has 13 residues. V shed 5 bases and J 7 bases; nucleotides not matched to a gene: 3.